This T cell receptor (beta chain) was obtained from a study of T cells after yellow fever vaccination. This clonotype was recorded at least ten times. What it binds is unknown. Template switching with 5'RACE generated the TCR cDNA and added a universal primer site and UMIs. TCRdb recomputed calls from the 5' RACE reads with MiXCR, one row per CDR3 protein. The sample has about 260,000 distinct CDR3 sequences; more than 3.5% are singletons. This CDR3 has 14 residues. The V gene lost 1 base and the J gene lost 1 base, with 7 bases spanning the gap. Germline CDR1 reads DFQATT; CDR2 reads SNEGSKA (reference sequence). Study results and limitations: The study noted that FACS-sorted repertoires could contain abundant clonotypes contaminating from the bulk population. A minor fraction of clonotypes spanned both CD4 and CD8 compartments.

The receptor was isolated from a young man who received the YFV17D yellow fever vaccine. The specimen comprised PBMCs, sampled 15 days after the yellow fever booster vaccination. The rearrangement joins TRBV20-1 to TRBJ2-2; possible D gene TRBD2, 5 bases. CDR3 region: CSARGRGNTGELFF. In DNA, the CDR3 is TGCAGTGCTAGAGGTCGGGGGAACACCGGGGAGCTGTTTTTT.